The rows below give T cell receptor beta chains drawn from one sample of a study of vaccination and CD4 T cells after COVID-19. These receptors are not linked to any known antigen. TCRdb reprocessed the PCR reads with MiXCR, giving one entry per CDR3 protein. The sample carries around 26,000 distinct CDR3 sequences, 50% to 75% recorded once. Source material: CD4+ T cells from blood, cultured in vitro. The receptors here all came from a human donor who had recovered from COVID-19. Each CDR3 is given with its conserved first and last residue. D genes are given only for firm matches. Expanded clones get a size class; other rows say once, few or many, or leave the size out.

length,D,size,J,V,CDR3,DNA
14,NA,few,TRBJ2-7,TRBV27,CASSLYGRTYEQYF,TGTGCCAGCAGTTTATACGGGAGAACGTACGAGCAGTACTTC
13,NA,NA,TRBJ1-1,TRBV11-2,CASSLVKNTEAFF,TGTGCCAGCAGCTTAGTGAAGAACACTGAAGCTTTCTTT
16,TRBD2,NA,TRBJ2-1,TRBV7-9,CASSLELAGGLNEQFF,TGTGCCAGCAGCTTAGAGCTAGCGGGAGGGCTTAATGAGCAGTTCTTC
14,TRBD2,few,TRBJ2-2,TRBV20-1,CSARTSGNTGELFF,TGCAGTGCCCGGACTAGCGGGAACACCGGGGAGCTGTTTTTT
11,NA,NA,TRBJ2-5,TRBV11-2,CADSRGETQYF,TGTGCCGACAGTAGGGGAGAGACCCAGTACTTC
14,NA,NA,TRBJ2-7,TRBV7-2,CASSLELGPAEQYF,TGTGCCAGCAGCTTAGAATTAGGGCCCGCCGAGCAGTACTTC
12,NA,NA,TRBJ1-6,TRBV10-3,CAISSRQDTLHF,TGTGCCATCAGTAGTAGGCAGGACACCCTCCACTTT
11,NA,NA,TRBJ1-6,TRBV2,CASSRNSPLHF,TGTGCCAGCAGCAGAAATTCACCCCTCCACTTT
14,NA,NA,TRBJ1-1,TRBV14,CASSRQEVGPEAFF,TGTGCCAGCAGCCGACAGGAGGTCGGCCCTGAAGCTTTCTTT
16,TRBD2,NA,TRBJ2-1,TRBV28,CASSLRRTSGINEQFF,TGTGCCAGCAGTTTAAGGCGCACTAGCGGGATAAATGAGCAGTTCTTC
16,NA,few,TRBJ2-3,TRBV7-2,CASSSSLGNFPGAQYF,TGTGCCAGCAGCTCCTCCTTGGGGAACTTCCCTGGGGCGCAGTATTTT
15,NA,few,TRBJ1-6,TRBV20-1,CSARPVGRRDSPLHF,TGCAGTGCTAGGCCCGTGGGGCGGCGGGATTCACCCCTCCACTTT
16,NA,NA,TRBJ2-1,TRBV4-1,CASSQDDRTTYNEQFF,TGCGCCAGCAGCCAAGATGATAGGACTACTTACAATGAGCAGTTCTTC
14,TRBD1,NA,TRBJ1-5,TRBV12-3/TRBV12-4,CASRYTGGGQPQHF,TGTGCCAGCAGATATACAGGGGGAGGTCAGCCCCAGCATTTT
14,NA,NA,TRBJ2-1,TRBV10-3,CATGSGRAYNEQFF,TGTGCCACCGGATCAGGGAGAGCCTACAATGAGCAGTTCTTC
18,NA,NA,TRBJ1-5,TRBV7-8,CASSLARGLGDSNQPQHF,TGTGCCAGCAGCTTAGCGAGGGGGTTGGGGGATAGCAATCAGCCCCAGCATTTT